This T cell receptor (beta chain) came from a study of blood T cell repertoires in COVID-19. TCRdb keeps only in-frame clones here, not all; method: immunoSEQ multiplex PCR. Among about 40,000 clones listed, roughly 86% were seen once. CDR1 and CDR2 (germline): SGHRS, YFSETQ. The V end lost 4 bases, the J end lost 7 bases, and 15 bases lay between the germline ends. The CDR3 is 14 amino acids. The TCR comes from a man in his fifties in a cohort sampled during active COVID-19. The source material was peripheral blood. The chain combines TRBV5-1 with TRBJ1-5, with D unclear. Here the CDR3 DNA reads TGCGCCAGCAGCCGGGAGGCAGGAGCGCAGCCCCAGCATTTT. Translated, it gives CASSREAGAQPQHF.